The source of this TCR beta chain is a study of T cell responses to AZD1222 COVID-19 vaccine. Only in-frame clones appear in the TCRdb table, and some are missing; sequencing was by immunoSEQ multiplex PCR. This table holds 65,000 to 70,000 clones, roughly 85% found once. There are 13 residues in the CDR3. V lost 2 bases, J lost 5 bases, and 10 bases lay in between. Germline-derived CDR1 and CDR2 are SGHVS and FQNEAQ. General study results and limits: Most donors were white British and more were female, and clonal diversity was possibly underestimated. Repertoires were obtained only post-peak T cell response.

Notes on this clone: The antigen is undetermined.

The V and J genes are TRBV7-8 and TRBJ2-7; D remains ambiguous. The source is an adult who received the AZD1222 COVID-19 vaccine. The starting material was peripheral blood, obtained 28 days after the second AZD1222 dose. The CDR3, as DNA: TGTGCCAGCAGCTTAAATCCCCTTGACGAGCAGTACTTC. Its translation: CASSLNPLDEQYF.